What follows is one T cell receptor (beta chain) and its context. This specimen comes from a study of shared clonotypes between healthy human individuals. Sequencing used immunoSEQ multiplex PCR; TCRdb keeps in-frame clones, though not all of them. The table has millions of clones, roughly 94% seen once. The sequenced sample was naive CD4+ T cells sorted from blood. Subset: CD45RA+ positively selected. This TCR was sampled from a man younger than 35 in good health.

CDR3 DNA: TGTGCCAGCACCCGGGGGGGAACAAGCACAGATACGCAGTATTTT. Translating it yields CASTRGGTSTDTQYF. This chain uses TRBV28 with TRBJ2-3; TRBD2 aligns across 8 bases. Germline V gives CDR1 MDHEN, CDR2 SYDVKM. This CDR3 comprises 15 residues. With 7 bases clipped from V and 0 bases from J, the junction kept 6 bases outside the gene matches.